The 24 T cell receptor beta chains presented below share a single source sample, sequenced in a study of shared clonotypes between healthy human individuals. Naive-designated CD8 cells lacked CD45RO, were positively enriched for CCR7, and omitted terminally differentiated effector memory CD45RA+ cells. Using immunoSEQ multiplex PCR, the repertoire was profiled, and TCRdb retains in-frame clones only, with some absent. Of 2 million to 2.5 million clones in the sample, about 93% were seen once. Sequencing was performed on naive CD8+ T cells from PBMCs. The receptors stem from a man aged 18 to 30 in good health. Some clones in this sample may be carry-over from other donors' samples.

The J gene is TRBJ2-7, the V gene TRBV27; 14 bases match TRBD2. CDR1 and CDR2 (germline): MNHEY, SMNVEV (reference sequence). CDR3 size: 19 residues. Trimming removed 1 base from V and 3 bases from J; junction bases left unmatched: 11. CDR3 region: CASSLLRTSGRYIFYEQYF. CDR3 DNA: TGTGCCAGCAGTTTATTACGGACTAGCGGGAGGTATATATTCTACGAGCAGTACTTC.

Regarding this clone: This same CDR3 is encoded by further DNA sequences in the sample. J is TRBJ1-3 and V is TRBV7-6; TRBD1 agrees at 7 bases. There are 15 residues in the CDR3. V shed 1 base, J shed 2 bases, and the junction held 2 bases outside the gene matches. Germline V gene lookup returns CDR1 SGHVS and CDR2 FNYEAQ. CDR3 region: CASSLGTGAGNTIYF. The CDR3 DNA reads TGTGCCAGCAGCTTAGGGACAGGAGCTGGAAACACCATATATTTT.

The V gene is TRBV7-9, the J gene TRBJ1-2; 7 nucleotides line up with TRBD1. Germline loops: CDR1 SEHNR, CDR2 FQNEAQ (reference sequence). V was clipped by 1 base and J by 0 bases; unmatched bases: 5. The CDR3 sequence is 16 residues long. The CDR3: CASSLGDRVPNYGYTF. The CDR3 DNA is TGTGCCAGCAGCTTAGGAGACAGGGTTCCTAACTATGGCTACACCTTC.

The CDR3 DNA follows: TGTGCCAGCAGGATGGTGGGGACAGTTGAAGCTTTCTTT. Translation gives CASRMVGTVEAFF. The gene calls are TRBV27 and TRBJ1-1; 7 nucleotides agree with TRBD1. J lost 7 bases, V lost 6 bases, and 8 bases had no gene match. The CDR3 sequence is 13 residues long. Germline V gene sequence: CDR1 MNHEY, CDR2 SMNVEV (reference sequence).

The V and J genes are TRBV19 and TRBJ1-1; maybe TRBD1 (6 bases). Per germline, CDR1 LNHDA and CDR2 SQIVND (reference sequence). Trimming removed 1 base at V and 6 bases at J, with 15 bases between. There are 15 residues in the CDR3. DNA of the CDR3: TGTGCCAGTAGTATAGCCAGTACAGGGATGGCTGAAGCTTTCTTT. Its translation is CASSIASTGMAEAFF. Supplemented by reference TRBV19 and TRBJ1-1, the full variable domain reads DGGITQSPKYLFRKEGQNVTLSCEQNLNHDAMYWYRQDPGQGLRLIYYSQIVNDFQKGDIAEGYSVSREKKESFPLTVTSAQKNPTAFYLCASSIASTGMAEAFFGQGTRLTVV.

This chain connects TRBV7-8 to TRBJ2-7; a weak D match, TRBD2 (9 bases). Germline V gene data show CDR1 as SGHVS and CDR2 as FQNEAQ. CDR3 length equals 20 residues. The V and J ends lost 2 bases and 3 bases respectively, with 29 bases between them. The DNA of the CDR3 is TGTGCCAGCAGCTTATCAACAGGGGGTAGACTAGCGGCCGTACTCTACGAGCAGTACTTC. Residues: CASSLSTGGRLAAVLYEQYF.

The genes are TRBV28 and TRBJ1-1; 8 bases map to TRBD1. V gave up 5 bases and J gave up 8 bases; unmatched junction bases: 7. This CDR3 has 13 residues. Germline lookup yields CDR1 MDHEN and CDR2 SYDVKM. The DNA of the CDR3 is TGTGCCAGCAGTCCGGACAGGGAGTGCGAAGCTTTCTTT. Amino acid sequence: CASSPDRECEAFF.

The chain employs TRBV4-1 and TRBJ2-3; 9 bases line up with TRBD1. Germline V gene lookup returns CDR1 MGHRA and CDR2 YSYEKL. This CDR3 comprises 16 residues. The V segment lost 5 bases and the J segment 5 bases; nucleotides outside the gene matches: 11. The CDR3 coding sequence is TGCGCCAGCAGCTTAGACGGGACAGGGCTTGGAGATACGCAGTATTTT. This gives the protein CASSLDGTGLGDTQYF.

The rearrangement joins TRBV27 to TRBJ2-4; the D is unclear. CDR3 size: 13 residues. V lost 8 bases and J 0 bases, leaving 8 bases between the germline ends. Germline CDR1 and CDR2: MNHEY and SMNVEV (reference sequence). CDR3 residues: CASGMGAKNIQYF. The CDR3 DNA is TGTGCCAGCGGGATGGGAGCCAAAAACATTCAGTACTTC.

The V call is TRBV30, the J call TRBJ1-2; D may be TRBD1 (5 bases). Germline CDR1 GTSNPN, CDR2 SVGIG (reference sequence). The CDR3 consists of 13 residues. Trimming removed 1 base from V and 6 bases from J, with 12 bases in between. As DNA, the CDR3 is TGTGCCTGGAGTGCGGGACCCCGGGATGGCTACACCTTC. Translating it yields CAWSAGPRDGYTF.

The rearrangement uses TRBV25-1 and TRBJ1-4; D uncertain. Trimming stripped 3 bases from V and 4 bases from J, with 9 bases between. Per germline, CDR1 MGHDK and CDR2 SYGVNS. CDR3 size: 14 residues. The DNA of the CDR3 is TGTGCCAGCAGTGACCTCTGGGGTAATGAAAAACTGTTTTTT. It specifies CASSDLWGNEKLFF.

The rearrangement links TRBV28 to TRBJ2-7, with D perhaps being TRBD1 or TRBD2 (6 bases each). Germline V gene lookup returns CDR1 MDHEN and CDR2 SYDVKM. V was shortened by 2 bases and J by 4 bases, with 15 bases between the two germline ends. The length of the CDR3 is 15 residues. The CDR3 here is CASSLGGGYGYEQYF. The DNA of the CDR3 is TGTGCCAGCAGTTTAGGAGGGGGATATGGTTACGAGCAGTACTTC.

V and J are TRBV15 and TRBJ2-1, with D maybe TRBD1 (6 bases). The CDR3 spans 15 residues. V lost 1 base to trimming and J lost 4 bases, with 11 bases between them. The germline V gene encodes CDR1 LNHNV and CDR2 YYDKDF (reference sequence). The CDR3 DNA is TGTGCCACCAGCAGAGGAGCGACAGGATACAATGAGCAGTTCTTC. The encoded protein is CATSRGATGYNEQFF.

This clone was seen only a few times. The chain employs TRBV14 and TRBJ2-1; D remains unclear. The length of the CDR3 is 14 residues. The V gene lost 4 bases and the J gene lost 1 base, with 8 bases spanning the gap. Germline CDR1 SGHDN, CDR2 FVKESK. This chain's CDR3 is CASSLDWSYNEQFF. The CDR3 DNA is TGTGCCAGCAGCCTCGACTGGTCCTACAATGAGCAGTTCTTC.

This sequence joins TRBV27 and TRBJ2-7; D tentatively reads TRBD1 or TRBD2 (5 bases each). Per germline, CDR1 MNHEY and CDR2 SMNVEV (reference sequence). V lost 5 bases and J 5 bases, leaving 19 bases between the germline ends. This CDR3 has 15 residues. CDR3 sequence (DNA): TGTGCCAGCAGTCCCCTCGAGGGGTTGGCCCACGAGCAGTACTTC. It translates to CASSPLEGLAHEQYF.

This chain connects TRBV27 to TRBJ2-7, with D tentatively TRBD1 (6 bases). The germline CDR1 and CDR2 sequences are MNHEY and SMNVEV (reference sequence). This CDR3 has 14 residues. V was cut by 4 bases and J by 4 bases, with 14 bases left in between. CDR3 residues: CASSSDSLPYEQYF. In nucleotides, the CDR3 is TGTGCCAGCAGTTCGGACAGCTTACCATACGAGCAGTACTTC.

The CDR3 protein is CASSLYQRRETQYF. The CDR3 DNA reads as TGTGCCAGCAGTTTGTATCAGCGGAGGGAGACCCAGTACTTC. The chain joins TRBV28 to TRBJ2-5, with a tentative D call TRBD2 (5 bases). There are 14 residues in the CDR3. Trimming removed 3 bases at V and 5 bases at J, with 13 bases between. Germline lookup yields CDR1 MDHEN and CDR2 SYDVKM. Full variable domain (rest looked up from reference TRBV28 and TRBJ2-5): DVKVTQSSRYLVKRTGEKVFLECVQDMDHENMFWYRQDPGLGLRLIYFSYDVKMKEKGDIPEGYSVSREKKERFSLILESASTNQTSMYLCASSLYQRRETQYFGPGTRLLVL.

The V call is TRBV6-1, the J call TRBJ1-4; 7 bases line up with TRBD1. Germline V lookup: CDR1 MNHNS, CDR2 SASEGT. The CDR3 length is 16 residues. Unmatched junction bases numbered 4, after V lost 2 bases and J lost 1 base. Here the CDR3 reads CASSENRGLTNEKLFF. The CDR3 region has the DNA TGTGCCAGCAGTGAAAATAGGGGGCTAACTAATGAAAAACTGTTTTTT.

This clone was observed once. The chain has TRBV11-1 and TRBJ1-1; 10 nucleotides align to TRBD1. CDR1 SGHAT and CDR2 FQDESV come from the germline V gene (reference sequence). The CDR3 sequence is 15 residues long. V lost 2 bases, J lost 5 bases, and 5 bases stayed unmatched. In DNA, the CDR3 is TGTGCCAGCAGCTTATACTGGACAGGGGGTACTGAAGCTTTCTTT. Translating it yields CASSLYWTGGTEAFF.

This chain links TRBV19 with TRBJ2-2, with no clear D. The germline V gene has CDR1 LNHDA and CDR2 SQIVND (reference sequence). The CDR3 runs 16 residues. The germline V and J ends were trimmed by 3 bases and 5 bases, with 16 bases remaining between them. The CDR3 reads CASSIVRPPGTGELFF. The DNA for the CDR3 is TGTGCCAGTAGTATCGTCCGGCCCCCCGGGACCGGGGAGCTGTTTTTT.

The chain couples TRBV10-3 to TRBJ2-3, with 14 positions matching TRBD2. The CDR3 sequence is 17 residues long. Germline lookup yields CDR1 ENHRY and CDR2 SYGVKD. V lost 6 bases and J lost 4; bases outside the gene matches: 9. The CDR3 DNA sequence: TGTGCCATCAGAGAAGTTCCGGGACTAGCGGGAGCAGATACGCAGTATTTT. Its translation: CAIREVPGLAGADTQYF.

This chain joins TRBV27 and TRBJ2-3, with D perhaps matching TRBD2 (6 bases). CDR3 length equals 16 residues. Germline loops: CDR1 MNHEY, CDR2 SMNVEV (reference sequence). With 5 bases removed from V and 2 bases from J, the gap between germline ends came to 17 bases. CDR3 amino acids: CASSPLLAVNTDTQYF. CDR3 DNA sequence: TGTGCCAGCAGTCCCCTACTAGCTGTCAACACAGATACGCAGTATTTT.

The chain employs TRBV6-6 and TRBJ2-3, with 9 nucleotides matching TRBD1. Germline V gene data show CDR1 as MNHNY and CDR2 as SVGAGI (reference sequence). After removal of 2 bases from V and 4 bases from J, the junction contained 4 bases not matched to a gene. This CDR3 spans 15 amino acids. CDR3 DNA sequence: TGTGCCAGCAGTTACGCGGGACAGGGCCCAGATACGCAGTATTTT. Translated: CASSYAGQGPDTQYF.

This sequence joins TRBV6-1 and TRBJ2-5, with unresolved D. Trimming removed 3 bases from V and 0 bases from J, with 8 bases in between. Germline CDR1 and CDR2: MNHNS and SASEGT. The CDR3 is made up of 14 amino acids. CDR3 sequence: CASSDDTYQETQYF. The CDR3 DNA follows: TGTGCCAGCAGTGACGACACCTACCAAGAGACCCAGTACTTC.